Presented here are 16 T cell receptor beta chains from one specimen sequenced in a study of blood T cell repertoires in COVID-19. Generated by immunoSEQ multiplex PCR, the TCRdb table keeps only in-frame clones and is missing some. The sample carries about 45,000 clones, roughly 87% recorded once. The specimen was peripheral blood. The receptors come from a human donor in a cohort sampled during active COVID-19.

This sequence joins TRBV27 and TRBJ2-1, with TRBD1 matching over 8 bases. Germline CDR1 reads MNHEY; CDR2 reads SMNVEV (reference sequence). V lost 6 bases to trimming and J lost 9 bases; unmatched junction nucleotides: 10. This CDR3 is built from 14 residues. CDR3 bases: TGTGCCAGCAGGCTAATGCAGGGGGCAAGTGAGCAGTTCTTC. Protein: CASRLMQGASEQFF.

The chain employs TRBV19 and TRBJ2-1; 8 nucleotides line up with TRBD1. V was clipped by 6 bases and J by 8 bases; unmatched bases: 6. CDR1 and CDR2 from the germline V gene are LNHDA and SQIVND (reference sequence). The CDR3 totals 13 residues. The CDR3: CASSPDRAHEQFF. DNA for the CDR3: TGTGCCAGTAGCCCGGACAGGGCCCATGAGCAGTTCTTC.

This clone was seen once. The V call is TRBV15, the J call TRBJ2-1, with 8 bases identical to TRBD1. The V gene's germline CDR1 is LNHNV and CDR2 YYDKDF (reference sequence). The J segment lost 2 bases and the V segment lost 5 bases, leaving 8 bases of the junction unmatched. The CDR3 is made up of 16 amino acids. CDR3 DNA sequence: TGTGCCACCAGCGCCCCGGACAGGGCGGCCTACAATGAGCAGTTCTTC. Translation gives CATSAPDRAAYNEQFF.

The chain has TRBV27 and TRBJ2-5; possibly TRBD2 for D (6 bases). Trimming left V 4 bases short and J 1 base short, with 13 bases between. The CDR3 is made up of 15 amino acids. The germline CDR1 and CDR2 sequences are MNHEY and SMNVEV (reference sequence). The CDR3 sequence is CASSSWGEAQETQYF. DNA of the CDR3: TGTGCCAGCAGTTCCTGGGGGGAGGCCCAAGAGACCCAGTACTTC.

The genes are TRBV19 and TRBJ2-2, with D perhaps TRBD2 (7 bases). Trimming cost V 7 bases and J 3 bases, with 15 bases left between them. The CDR3 is 15 residues long. Per germline, CDR1 LNHDA and CDR2 SQIVND (reference sequence). CDR3 residues: CASTSRGADTGELFF. The DNA for the CDR3 is TGTGCCAGTACCTCCCGGGGGGCTGACACCGGGGAGCTGTTTTTT.

This rearrangement joins TRBV5-4 to TRBJ2-3; 9 bases are shared with TRBD1. V lost 4 bases, J lost 6 bases, and 12 bases stayed unmatched. This CDR3 is built from 16 residues. Germline values: CDR1 SGHNT, CDR2 YYREEE (reference sequence). CDR3 region: CASSARDRERSDTQYF. The CDR3 DNA reads as TGTGCCAGCAGCGCCCGGGACAGGGAAAGATCGGATACGCAGTATTTT.

The chain has TRBV30 and TRBJ2-7; 8 bases are shared with TRBD2. Looked up from germline, CDR1 is GTSNPN and CDR2 is SVGIG (reference sequence). This CDR3 is 16 amino acids long. The ends lost 2 bases at V and 2 bases at J; junction bases unmatched: 11. The CDR3: CAWSPPETSATYEQYF. The DNA of the CDR3 is TGTGCCTGGAGTCCCCCTGAGACTAGCGCGACCTACGAGCAGTACTTC.

The chain combines TRBV7-2 with TRBJ2-3, with unresolved D. V shed 5 bases and J shed 2 bases, with 8 bases lying between them. Germline-derived CDR1 and CDR2 are SGHTA and FQGNSA. The CDR3 spans 13 residues. Here the CDR3 DNA reads TGTGCCAGCAGCCCGTCCTTCACAGATACGCAGTATTTT. Translating gives CASSPSFTDTQYF.

J is TRBJ2-5 and V is TRBV28; no clear D gene. Trimming removed 8 bases from V and 4 bases from J, with 14 bases in between. Germline CDR1 is MDHEN and CDR2 is SYDVKM. CDR3 length: 13 residues. CDR3 bases: TGTGCCAGCCTTCAACCAGGAACAGAGACCCAGTACTTC. Residues: CASLQPGTETQYF.

The genes are TRBV5-1 and TRBJ2-3; TRBD2 matches 11 bases. CDR1 and CDR2 from the germline V gene are SGHRS and YFSETQ. This CDR3 has 15 amino acids. With 4 bases clipped from V and 4 bases from J, the junction kept 5 bases outside the gene matches. The chain's CDR3 is CASSRSGRGPDTQYF. The CDR3 DNA follows: TGCGCCAGCAGCCGTAGCGGGAGGGGGCCAGATACGCAGTATTTT.

The V gene is TRBV4-1, the J gene TRBJ2-3; no reliable D call. The CDR3 totals 15 residues. Deletions cut 0 bases from V and 2 bases from J, with 9 bases between. Germline V CDR1 and CDR2: MGHRA, YSYEKL. Here the CDR3 DNA reads TGCGCCAGCAGCCAAGAAAGAGCGTTCACAGATACGCAGTATTTT. The encoded protein is CASSQERAFTDTQYF.

CDR3 loop: CASSRDRQETQYF. As DNA, the CDR3 is TGTGCCAGCAGCCGGGACAGGCAAGAGACCCAGTACTTC. The chain combines TRBV2 with TRBJ2-5; TRBD1 matches 8 bases. Looked up from germline, CDR1 is SNHLY and CDR2 is FYNNEI. The CDR3 runs 13 residues. Unmatched junction bases numbered 2, after V lost 6 bases and J lost 2 bases.

This chain connects TRBV28 to TRBJ1-6; TRBD1 matches at 7 bases. The CDR3 sequence is 15 residues long. Germline V gene data show CDR1 as MDHEN and CDR2 as SYDVKM. V lost 6 bases to trimming and J lost 3 bases; unmatched junction nucleotides: 5. CDR3 DNA: TGTGCCAGCAGCGTAGGACAGGTCTATAATTCACCCCTCCACTTT. Its protein is CASSVGQVYNSPLHF.

The chain carries TRBV12-5 and TRBJ2-1; a possible D gene is TRBD2 (6 bases). The length of the CDR3 is 17 residues. With 2 bases removed from V and 6 bases from J, the gap between germline ends came to 20 bases. Germline CDR1 is LGHNT and CDR2 is FRNRAP. The CDR3 here is CASGLYGGDTLGNEQFF. In nucleotides, the CDR3 is TGTGCTAGTGGTTTGTACGGGGGAGACACATTAGGCAATGAGCAGTTCTTC. Using reference TRBV12-5 and TRBJ2-1 for the parts outside the CDR3, the full variable domain is DARVTQTPRHKVTEMGQEVTMRCQPILGHNTVFWYRQTMMQGLELLAYFRNRAPLDDSGMPKDRFSAEMPDATLATLKIQPSEPRDSAVYFCASGLYGGDTLGNEQFFGPGTRLTVL.

The genes are TRBV28 and TRBJ2-7, with TRBD2 identical over 7 bases. This CDR3 has 16 amino acids. The trim removed 1 base at V and 0 bases at J, leaving 6 bases unmatched. The V gene's germline CDR1 is MDHEN and CDR2 SYDVKM. In DNA, the CDR3 is TGTGCCAGCAGTTTATTCAGGGCTAGCGGCTCCTACGAGCAGTACTTC. Translated, it gives CASSLFRASGSYEQYF.

This chain joins TRBV2 and TRBJ2-7, with 7 bases lining up with TRBD1. The V and J ends lost 7 bases and 5 bases, in that order; junction bases with no gene match: 11. Germline loops: CDR1 SNHLY, CDR2 FYNNEI. CDR3 length: 14 amino acids. The CDR3 bases are TGTGCCAGCACCAGCCCGACAGGGTCCAACGAGCAGTACTTC. Residues: CASTSPTGSNEQYF.